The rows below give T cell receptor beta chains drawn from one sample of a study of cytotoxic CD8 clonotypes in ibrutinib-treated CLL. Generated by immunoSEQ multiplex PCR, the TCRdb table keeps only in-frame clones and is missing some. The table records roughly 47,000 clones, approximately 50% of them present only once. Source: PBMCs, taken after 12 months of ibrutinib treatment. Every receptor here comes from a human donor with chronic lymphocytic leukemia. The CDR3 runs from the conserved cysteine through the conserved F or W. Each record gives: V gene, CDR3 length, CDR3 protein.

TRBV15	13	CATSRVGGETQYF
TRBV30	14	CAWSVIEGRAPLHF
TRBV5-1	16	CASSTGTSGSTDTQYF
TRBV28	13	CASSFGPNTEAFF
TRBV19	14	CASSTRRTAEKLFF
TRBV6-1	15	CASKGLAGGKNEQYF
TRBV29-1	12	CSGGGPGGELFF
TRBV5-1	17	CASSLARGGKADEKLFF
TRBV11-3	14	CASSLVRYRGEQYF
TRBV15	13	CATSRDRNYGYTF
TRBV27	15	CASSSRTSGGDTQYF
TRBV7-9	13	CASSLVTGNTIYF
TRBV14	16	CASSPRTGGGMEKLFF
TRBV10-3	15	CAISEKAKPGNTIYF
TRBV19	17	CASSMRGKGAYNSPLHF
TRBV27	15	CASSPGEGAGYGYTF
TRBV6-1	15	CASSEALATGRELFF
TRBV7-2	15	CASSHDWVSYNEQFF
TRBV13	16	CASSLHLGPRTDTQYF
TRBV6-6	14	CASSFGVGGYEQYF
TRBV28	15	CASSFTAGLSYEQYF
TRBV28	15	CASSSLQSWSGGYTF
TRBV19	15	CASSIGTGGPNEQFF
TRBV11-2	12	CASRAGRTEAFF
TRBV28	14	CASSLGTAEYEQYF
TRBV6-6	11	CASKREETQYF
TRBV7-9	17	CASSPYYSGSSYNEQFF